A selection of T cell receptor beta chains follows, all from one sample in a study of graft-versus-host responses after intestinal transplantation. The repertoire was sequenced with immunoSEQ multiplex PCR; TCRdb's copy has only in-frame clones and lacks some. The sample has several thousand clones, roughly 25% seen once. Material: alloreactive CD8+ T cells from a mixed lymphocyte reaction culture, obtained before transplantation. The receptors were gathered from a human patient who was an organ donor for intestinal transplantation. CDR3s include the opening cysteine and the closing phenylalanine or tryptophan. D genes are given only for firm matches. Size is omitted from some rows. Given values are once, few, many or a class for expanded clones.

j_call,d_call,v_call,clone_size,cdr3_nt,cdr3_aa
TRBJ1-2,NA,TRBV4-1,NA,TGCGCCAGCAGCGTGTACGACCAGAACCGAAAGACCTATGGCTACACCTTC,CASSVYDQNRKTYGYTF
TRBJ2-1,TRBD1,TRBV13,few,TGTGCCAGCAGCTTACGGGACAGCGATGACGATGAGCAGTTCTTC,CASSLRDSDDDEQFF
TRBJ2-7,TRBD1,TRBV7-6,few,TGTGCCAGCAGCCCCCGACAGGGGCCCTATTACGAGCAGTACTTC,CASSPRQGPYYEQYF
TRBJ1-2,NA,TRBV6-5,many,TGTGCCAGCAGTTACGAAGGGTTTTATGGCTACACCTTC,CASSYEGFYGYTF
TRBJ1-5,NA,TRBV19,medium-sized,TGTGCCAGTAGTATTGTTCCCAGCAATCAGCCCCAGCATTTT,CASSIVPSNQPQHF
TRBJ2-7,TRBD1,TRBV19,large,TGTGCCAGTAGTCCCGGGACAGGGTACGAGCAGTACTTC,CASSPGTGYEQYF
TRBJ2-2,NA,TRBV6-5,medium-sized,TGTGCCAGCAGTTACACAAACACCGGGGAGCTGTTTTTT,CASSYTNTGELFF
TRBJ2-5,TRBD2,TRBV9,once,TGTGCCAGCAGCGCTAGCGGGAGCATAGAGAGCCAGTACTTC,CASSASGSIESQYF
TRBJ2-1,NA,TRBV6-1,NA,TGTGCCAGCAGTGAAGAGGTAGATAACAATGAGCAGTTCTTC,CASSEEVDNNEQFF
TRBJ2-7,NA,TRBV7-3,NA,TGTGCCAGCAGCTTACCTTCCTACGAGCAGTACTTC,CASSLPSYEQYF
TRBJ2-7,TRBD2,TRBV13,NA,TGTGCCAGCAGCTTAGAAGCGGGGGGGCTGGGGGAGCAGTACTTC,CASSLEAGGLGEQYF
TRBJ2-2,TRBD1,TRBV5-4,once,TGTGCCAGCAGCGCCAGGACAGGGCCGAACACCGGGGAGCTGTTTTTT,CASSARTGPNTGELFF
TRBJ2-7,NA,TRBV5-4,few,TGTGCCAGCAGCCAAGACGGGGCGCCCACCTCCTACGAGCAGTACTTC,CASSQDGAPTSYEQYF
TRBJ2-3,TRBD2,TRBV7-2,NA,TGTGCCAGCAGCTTATCCGTCGGGACTAGACAGGCAGATACGCAGTATTTT,CASSLSVGTRQADTQYF
TRBJ2-2,NA,TRBV4-3,medium-sized,TGCGCCAGCAGCCAAGATAGGAGGGGGTATGCCGGGGAGCTGTTTTTT,CASSQDRRGYAGELFF
TRBJ2-5,TRBD2,TRBV6-5,NA,TGTGCCAGCAGTTATATAGCGGGAGGGAAAGAGACCCAGTACTTC,CASSYIAGGKETQYF
TRBJ2-3,NA,TRBV7-6,NA,TGTGCCAGCAGCTTTAGCGGAAGCACAGATACGCAGTATTTT,CASSFSGSTDTQYF
TRBJ2-7,NA,TRBV27,NA,TGTGCCAGCAGTTGGAAACTAGCCTACGAGCAGTACTTC,CASSWKLAYEQYF
TRBJ2-7,NA,TRBV7-6,medium-sized,TGTGCCAGCAGCTTTTTTAGTTTGGGGGAGCAGTACTTC,CASSFFSLGEQYF
TRBJ1-2,NA,TRBV7-9,NA,TGCGCCAGCAGCCACTCGGAGAAATACTATGGCTACACCTTC,CASSHSEKYYGYTF
TRBJ2-3,NA,TRBV19,NA,TGTGCCAGTAGTATAGCGCGTCTCAGCACAGATACGCAGTATTTT,CASSIARLSTDTQYF
TRBJ1-2,NA,TRBV6-8,NA,TGTGCCAGCAGTTATGTCTCTCCGACGGATGGCTACACCTTC,CASSYVSPTDGYTF
TRBJ2-7,TRBD2,TRBV27,NA,TGTGCCAGCAGTTTAGCGGGAGGGCCGGGTTACGAGCAGTACTTC,CASSLAGGPGYEQYF
TRBJ2-3,NA,TRBV6-5,NA,TGTGCCAGCAGTTACTCTCCGGGAAGGAGCACAGATACGCAGTATTTT,CASSYSPGRSTDTQYF